These T cell receptor beta chains were read from a single sample in a study of OX40 agonist ivuxolimab in advanced cancers. Using immunoSEQ multiplex PCR, the repertoire was profiled, and TCRdb retains in-frame clones only, with some absent. Of tens of thousands of clones listed, approximately 90% were seen once; the top ten hold roughly an eighth. The input for sequencing was CD4+ or CD8+ T cells sorted from blood, taken in a trial of the OX40 agonist ivuxolimab. The receptors were gathered from an adult with an advanced solid tumor such as melanoma, head and neck, liver or kidney cancer. CDR3s include the opening cysteine and the closing phenylalanine or tryptophan. Fields, in order: clone size, D gene, V gene, J gene, CDR3 DNA, CDR3 protein. The D gene is left open where the match is weak. Rows may omit the clone size; those that give it use once, few, many or a size class.

>.|TRBD1|TRBV11-2|TRBJ2-1
TGTGCCAGCAGCCAAGTCAGCGCGGGGACAGGCAATGAGCAGTTCTTC
CASSQVSAGTGNEQFF
>.|.|TRBV28|TRBJ2-2
TGTGCCAGCAGAGCAGGGGGGATGGCTTCCGGGGAGCTGTTTTTT
CASRAGGMASGELFF
>.|.|TRBV10-1|TRBJ2-1
TGCGCCAGCAGACCCGGGTTTAGCTCCTACAATGAGCAGTTCTTC
CASRPGFSSYNEQFF
>.|.|TRBV7-9|TRBJ2-6
TGTGCCAGCAGCTTATCTGGCTCTGGGGCCAACGTCCTGACTTTC
CASSLSGSGANVLTF
>.|.|TRBV5-1|TRBJ2-3
TGCGCCAGCAGGAGGTTGGAGTCGGGCCCAGATACGCAGTATTTT
CASRRLESGPDTQYF
>.|.|TRBV4-1|TRBJ2-7
TGCGCCAGCAGCCAAGTGGACCTAGACGAGCAGTACTTC
CASSQVDLDEQYF
>.|.|TRBV5-8|TRBJ1-5
TGTGCCAGCAGCTGGGACTCCAATTCGCCCCAGCATTTT
CASSWDSNSPQHF
>.|TRBD2|TRBV6-5|TRBJ2-1
TGTGCCAGCAGTTACTTCGGGAGGGAGCAGTTCTTC
CASSYFGREQFF
>.|TRBD1|TRBV5-8|TRBJ1-2
TGTGCCAGCAGCTTGACAGGGGTGAATGGAGCCTTC
CASSLTGVNGAF
>.|TRBD1|TRBV11-3|TRBJ2-2
TGTGCCAGCAGCCTCAGCCCGGGACAGGGCGGAACCGGGGAGCTGTTTTTT
CASSLSPGQGGTGELFF
>.|.|TRBV6-5|TRBJ1-5
TGTGCCAGCAGTAGACAGGCAGGTCAGCCCCAGCATTTT
CASSRQAGQPQHF
>.|TRBD1|TRBV5-1|TRBJ2-7
TGCGCCAGCAGCCAAGCAGGGGGCAGGGCCGAGCAGTACTTC
CASSQAGGRAEQYF
>.|.|TRBV6-4|TRBJ2-2
TGTGCCAGCAGTGACTTTAACACCGGGGAGCTGTTTTTT
CASSDFNTGELFF
>.|.|TRBV2|TRBJ1-2
TGTGCCAGCAGTGAAAATCGGTTAGCGGATGGCTACACCTTC
CASSENRLADGYTF
>.|.|TRBV5-1|TRBJ1-3
TGCGCCAGCAGCTCACCGTTGGACGGCTCTGGAAACACCATATATTTT
CASSSPLDGSGNTIYF
>few|.|TRBV6-6|TRBJ2-5
TGTGCCAGCAGTTACTCTGTGGGCCTGAGGGAGACCCAGTACTTC
CASSYSVGLRETQYF
>.|.|TRBV20-1|TRBJ1-2
TGCAGTGCTAGCGATTATGGCTACACCTTC
CSASDYGYTF
>.|.|TRBV9|TRBJ2-1
TGTGCCAGCAGCGTAGGTCCCAGCTCCTACAATGAGCAGTTCTTC
CASSVGPSSYNEQFF
>.|.|TRBV4-1|TRBJ1-2
TGCGCCAGCAGCCGCCCCGGACAGATCAACTATGGCTACACCTTC
CASSRPGQINYGYTF
>.|.|TRBV27|TRBJ2-3
TGTGCCAGCAGTTTAAATGGGGCGCCCATTCATACGCAGTATTTT
CASSLNGAPIHTQYF
>.|.|TRBV10-3|TRBJ1-3
TGTGCCATCAGTCGGACAGAAGGAAACACCATATATTTT
CAISRTEGNTIYF
>.|.|TRBV5-1|TRBJ2-1
TGCGCCAGCCGGGGTTTGGGGGGCTCCTACAATGAGCAGTTCTTC
CASRGLGGSYNEQFF
>.|.|TRBV5-1|TRBJ2-1
TGCGCCAGCAGCTTGGTCGCTAGCTCCTACAATGAGCAGTTCTTC
CASSLVASSYNEQFF
>.|.|TRBV7-9|TRBJ2-7
TGTGCCAGCAGCTTGCGGCAAGCCGCCTACGAGCAGTACTTC
CASSLRQAAYEQYF
>.|.|TRBV2|TRBJ2-2
TGTGCCAGCAGTGAAGCCAGTCGGGGGACCGGGGAGCTGTTTTTT
CASSEASRGTGELFF
>few|TRBD1|TRBV28|TRBJ1-2
TGTGCCAGCAGTTTTTTACACAGGGGTGTGTATGGCTACACCTTC
CASSFLHRGVYGYTF
>.|.|TRBV5-1|TRBJ2-2
TGCGCCAGCAGCGATCTGTACAGGTTGGGCGGGGAGCTGTTTTTT
CASSDLYRLGGELFF
>.|.|TRBV4-2|TRBJ2-5
TGTGCCAGCAGCCAAGGACAGGGAGGAAGGGAGACCCAGTACTTC
CASSQGQGGRETQYF
>once|.|TRBV7-8|TRBJ2-7
TGTGCCAGCAGGGGAGTGCGCTCCTACGAGCAGTACTTC
CASRGVRSYEQYF
>.|.|TRBV6-5|TRBJ2-3
TGTGCCAGCAGTTCCTACCGACTGTCAGATACGCAGTATTTT
CASSSYRLSDTQYF
>.|.|TRBV5-1|TRBJ1-3
TGCGCCAGCAGCCTTGTTACAGGGTCTGGAAACACCATATATTTT
CASSLVTGSGNTIYF
>.|.|TRBV6-6|TRBJ2-2
TGTGCCAGCAGTCGCTACGAACTAAGTGTCACCGGGGAGCTGTTTTTT
CASSRYELSVTGELFF
>.|.|TRBV28|TRBJ1-4
TGTGCCAGCAGGGATCCGGGACTGGATGAAAAACTGTTTTTT
CASRDPGLDEKLFF
>.|.|TRBV5-4|TRBJ1-2
TGTGCCAGCAGCTTCCCCAACTATGGCTACACCTTC
CASSFPNYGYTF
>once|.|TRBV5-1|TRBJ1-2
TGCGCCAGCAGCCCCATACAGGGATCTGGAGGCTACACCTTC
CASSPIQGSGGYTF
>.|.|TRBV7-3|TRBJ1-2
TGTGCCAGCAGCTCTCTTCTAGGTTGGCATGGCTACACCTTC
CASSSLLGWHGYTF
>.|.|TRBV29-1|TRBJ1-1
TGCAGCGTTGGAACCGGCGGGGACACTGAAGCTTTCTTT
CSVGTGGDTEAFF
>few|TRBD2|TRBV2|TRBJ2-2
TGTGCCAGCAAGGGGACTAGCGGGAGGTCCGGGGAGCTGTTTTTT
CASKGTSGRSGELFF
>.|TRBD2|TRBV10-2|TRBJ2-7
TGCGCCAGCAGTGCGGCCGGGACTAGCTACGAGCAGTACTTC
CASSAAGTSYEQYF
>.|.|TRBV9|TRBJ2-5
TGTGCCAGCAGCGTAGGGGGGGCCTTAGAGACCCAGTACTTC
CASSVGGALETQYF
>.|TRBD2|TRBV10-2|TRBJ2-1
TGCGCCAGCAGTCGGGCGGGGGTTTACAATGAGCAGTTCTTC
CASSRAGVYNEQFF